Below are 31 T cell receptor beta chains sequenced from a single sample in a study of beta chain features in type 1 diabetes. The authors reverse transcribed all of the isolated RNA, so sequencing captured expressed TCRB transcripts. Assay: immunoSEQ multiplex PCR; the TCRdb copy retains only in-frame clones and omits some. The sample includes 250,000 to 300,000 clones, around 7.8% of them seen just once. The specimen sequenced was central memory CD4+ T cells from blood. Source of these receptors: a woman aged 18-35 years in good health.

The chain carries TRBV9 and TRBJ2-7; 7 bases match TRBD2. The CDR3 is 15 amino acids. The junction had 6 bases not matched to a gene; V was cut back by 0 bases and J by 3 bases. The V gene's germline CDR1 is SGDLS and CDR2 YYNGEE. In DNA form, the CDR3 reads TGTGCCAGCAGCGTAGAGGGTAGCGGGCACTACGAGCAGTACTTC. Its protein is CASSVEGSGHYEQYF.

This clone showed up just a few times. V gene TRBV27 combines with J gene TRBJ2-7, with TRBD1 matching 9 bases. After removal of 3 bases from V and 1 base from J, the junction contained 4 bases not matched to a gene. CDR1 and CDR2 from the germline V gene are MNHEY and SMNVEV (reference sequence). This CDR3 is 15 amino acids long. The CDR3 spells CASSFWDRVSYEQYF. The DNA of the CDR3 is TGTGCCAGCAGTTTTTGGGACAGGGTGTCCTACGAGCAGTACTTC.

The rearrangement links TRBV27 to TRBJ1-2, with D perhaps TRBD1 (5 bases). Germline-derived CDR1 and CDR2 are MNHEY and SMNVEV (reference sequence). The CDR3 totals 16 residues. Trimming left V 5 bases short and J 5 bases short, with 21 bases between. DNA of the CDR3: TGTGCCAGCAGTCCGAAGGGACCGTTGACTCTTTATGGCTACACCTTC. It is translated as CASSPKGPLTLYGYTF.

This clone was picked up many times. The chain links TRBV7-2 to TRBJ2-1; possible D gene TRBD2, 6 bases. The length of the CDR3 is 15 residues. V was cut by 3 bases and J by 8 bases, with 17 bases left in between. The germline CDR1 and CDR2 sequences are SGHTA and FQGNSA. The DNA for the CDR3 is TGTGCCAGCAGCTTGGGAGGAGTCGAAACGGATGAGCAGTTCTTC. This codes for CASSLGGVETDEQFF.

This clone has just one count. A much larger clone sits a single nucleotide away, making a read error possible. This sequence joins TRBV2 and TRBJ1-6; 10 bases match TRBD1. This CDR3 has 13 amino acids. After removal of 6 bases from V and 8 bases from J, the junction contained 1 base not matched to a gene. The germline V gene has CDR1 SNHLY and CDR2 FYNNEI. The CDR3 protein is CASSGTGDSPLHF. The CDR3 DNA sequence: TGTGCCAGCAGCGGGACAGGGGATTCACCCCTCCACTTT.

The gene calls are TRBV7-9 and TRBJ1-2, with TRBD1 matching 11 bases. Losses at the gene ends were 5 bases for V and 2 bases for J; bases not matched to a gene: 7. The V gene's germline CDR1 is SEHNR and CDR2 FQNEAQ (reference sequence). This CDR3 is built from 16 residues. The DNA of the CDR3 is TGTGCCAGCAGCCCCAGTGGGACAGGGGGAAACTATGGCTACACCTTC. Protein: CASSPSGTGGNYGYTF.

The chain recombines TRBV6-5 with TRBJ1-4, with D maybe TRBD1 (5 bases). V lost 6 bases to trimming and J lost 1 base, with 9 bases between them. Germline CDR1 MNHEY, CDR2 SVGAGI. The CDR3 is 14 residues long. The CDR3, as DNA: TGTGCCAGCAGGGGCGGGGGAACTAATGAAAAACTGTTTTTT. Translating it yields CASRGGGTNEKLFF.

The chain uses TRBV7-3 and TRBJ2-3, with D perhaps TRBD2 (6 bases). The germline CDR1 and CDR2 sequences are SGHTA and FQGTGA. Trimming removed 0 bases from V and 4 bases from J, with 14 bases in between. CDR3 length: 16 amino acids. The CDR3 region is CASSLTGGGDADTQYF. The CDR3 DNA reads as TGTGCCAGCAGCTTAACAGGCGGAGGGGACGCAGATACGCAGTATTTT.

The chain is built from TRBV7-9 and TRBJ2-7, with a tentative D call TRBD2 (6 bases). V was shortened by 4 bases and J by 6 bases, with 13 bases between the two germline ends. CDR1 is SEHNR and CDR2 is FQNEAQ in the germline V gene (reference sequence). The CDR3 has 13 amino acids. The DNA for the CDR3 is TGTGCCAGCAGCTCCAGAGGGACTTCCGAGCAGTACTTC. Its translation is CASSSRGTSEQYF. The whole variable domain, filled in from reference TRBV7-9 and TRBJ2-7, reads DTGVSQNPRHKITKRGQNVTFRCDPISEHNRLYWYRQTLGQGPEFLTYFQNEAQLEKSRLLSDRFSAERPKGSFSTLEIQRTEQGDSAMYLCASSSRGTSEQYFGPGTRLTVT.

This clone came up a few times. CDR3 DNA sequence: TGCAGCGTTGGGGGAACAAATGAACGCCCGCAGTATTTT. This translates into CSVGGTNERPQYF. The chain carries TRBV29-1 and TRBJ2-3; D remains ambiguous. CDR1 SQVTM and CDR2 ANQGSEA come from the germline V gene. Trimming stripped 4 bases from V and 10 bases from J, with 18 bases between. This CDR3 comprises 13 residues.

This clone was observed a handful of times. Here the CDR3 reads CASSQVLPGTRSGELFF. DNA for the CDR3: TGCGCCAGCAGCCAAGTCCTCCCCGGGACTAGGAGCGGGGAGCTGTTTTTT. The chain carries TRBV4-3 and TRBJ2-2; 8 bases are a match to TRBD2. The CDR3 runs 17 residues. The germline gives CDR1 LGHNA, CDR2 YSLEER. With 1 base clipped from V and 7 bases from J, the junction kept 11 bases outside the gene matches.

This clone was seen a handful of times. The chain combines TRBV5-1 with TRBJ2-7, with TRBD1 identical over 8 bases. The length of the CDR3 is 13 residues. Per the germline V gene, CDR1 is SGHRS and CDR2 is YFSETQ. J was trimmed by 3 bases and V by 3 bases; bases with no gene match: 2. For the CDR3, the DNA is TGCGCCAGCAGCTGGGACAGGCACTACGAGCAGTACTTC. As protein: CASSWDRHYEQYF.

This clone was counted a few times. The V and J genes are TRBV5-1 and TRBJ2-3, with D maybe TRBD1 (5 bases). V was shortened by 0 bases and J by 1 base, with 9 bases between the two germline ends. Per germline, CDR1 SGHRS and CDR2 YFSETQ. The CDR3 has 15 residues. CDR3 nucleotide sequence: TGCGCCAGCAGCTTGGCAGGGATAGGCACAGATACGCAGTATTTT. It codes for CASSLAGIGTDTQYF.

The chain recombines TRBV6-5 with TRBJ1-1; no firm D call. V lost 0 bases, J lost 1 base, and 9 bases lay in between. Germline CDR1 is MNHEY and CDR2 is SVGAGI. There are 15 residues in the CDR3. The CDR3 protein is CASSYSKAGNTEAFF. CDR3 in DNA: TGTGCCAGCAGTTACTCGAAGGCGGGGAACACTGAAGCTTTCTTT.

This chain connects TRBV5-1 to TRBJ2-2, with 9 bases that match TRBD1. Germline CDR1 and CDR2: SGHRS and YFSETQ. Trimming took 6 bases from V and 5 from J; bases not matched to a gene: 5. The CDR3 has 14 amino acids. The CDR3 sequence is CASIGQGLTGELFF. The CDR3 DNA reads as TGCGCCAGCATCGGACAGGGGTTAACCGGGGAGCTGTTTTTT.

The table lists this clone with a few counts. This chain joins TRBV11-3 and TRBJ2-7, with TRBD2 as a possible D gene (6 bases). This CDR3 has 17 residues. The V and J ends lost 1 base and 0 bases respectively, with 16 bases between them. From germline, CDR1 is SGHNT and CDR2 YENEEA. The chain's CDR3 is CASSLGSGGKTSYEQYF. The DNA for the CDR3 is TGTGCCAGCAGCTTAGGTTCCGGCGGGAAGACCTCCTACGAGCAGTACTTC.

This clone was counted a few times. The chain uses TRBV6-6 and TRBJ2-7, with 7 bases identical to TRBD2. From germline, CDR1 is MNHNY and CDR2 SVGAGI (reference sequence). V was pared by 4 bases and J by 10 bases, with 10 bases of the junction left unmatched. This CDR3 spans 13 amino acids. The CDR3 sequence is CASSLRLAERQYF. The CDR3 nucleotides are TGTGCCAGCAGTTTAAGGCTAGCGGAAAGACAGTACTTC.

This clone has a handful of counts. V gene TRBV7-2 combines with J gene TRBJ1-4; TRBD1 is a possible D gene (6 bases). Germline V gene lookup returns CDR1 SGHTA and CDR2 FQGNSA. V lost 6 bases, J lost 2 bases, and 10 bases lay in between. This CDR3 comprises 14 residues. The CDR3 nucleotides are TGTGCCAGCAGTCGTACAGGGACTAATGAAAAACTGTTTTTT. Its translation is CASSRTGTNEKLFF.

This clone was counted only a few times. The gene calls are TRBV7-2 and TRBJ1-5; D is ambiguous. The CDR3 is 14 amino acids. Trimming pared 5 bases from V and 1 base from J, leaving 9 bases between. Germline V gene lookup returns CDR1 SGHTA and CDR2 FQGNSA. The CDR3, as DNA: TGTGCCAGCAGCCCACAAGGGAGCAATCAGCCCCAGCATTTT. Amino acid sequence: CASSPQGSNQPQHF. Complete variable domain (other parts from reference TRBV7-2 and TRBJ1-5): GAGVSQSPSNKVTEKGKDVELRCDPISGHTALYWYRQSLGQGLEFLIYFQGNSAPDKSGLPSDRFSAERTGGSVSTLTIQRTQQEDSAVYLCASSPQGSNQPQHFGDGTRLSIL.

Only a few counts were recorded for this clone. This chain uses TRBV15 with TRBJ2-5; TRBD2 might be the D (5 bases). Trimming took off 0 bases at V and 2 bases at J, with 7 bases between the two ends. The CDR3 length is 14 residues. Germline V CDR1 and CDR2: LNHNV, YYDKDF (reference sequence). The CDR3 protein is CATSRDSVQETQYF. The CDR3 coding sequence is TGTGCCACCAGCAGAGATAGCGTTCAAGAGACCCAGTACTTC.

The sample holds a few counts of this clone. A much larger clone differs from this one at a single base, so this may be a read error. This rearrangement joins TRBV2 to TRBJ1-1; maybe TRBD1 (6 bases). Trimming removed 8 bases from V and 7 bases from J, with 14 bases in between. The CDR3 has 12 amino acids. Germline CDR1 reads SNHLY; CDR2 reads FYNNEI. As DNA, the CDR3 is TGTGCCAGCGGGGGGAGAGGGGGTGAAGCTTTCTTT. This encodes CASGGRGGEAFF. Filled out from reference TRBV2 and TRBJ1-1, the complete variable domain reads EPEVTQTPSHQVTQMGQEVILRCVPISNHLYFYWYRQILGQKVEFLVSFYNNEISEKSEIFDDQFSVERPDGSNFTLKIRSTKLEDSAMYFCASGGRGGEAFFGQGTRLTVV.

This clone was counted only a few times. The chain has TRBV6-5 and TRBJ2-7, with 10 bases matching TRBD2. The CDR3 runs 14 residues. The V and J ends lost 5 bases and 6 bases, in that order; junction bases with no gene match: 7. Germline values: CDR1 MNHEY, CDR2 SVGAGI. In DNA form, the CDR3 reads TGTGCCAGCAGTCCCTTAGCGGGAGGTTCCGAGCAGTACTTC. Translating it yields CASSPLAGGSEQYF.

This clone was found a few times. Within the sample, other DNA sequences also encode this same CDR3. The chain has TRBV2 and TRBJ2-3; no reliable D call. The CDR3 spans 14 residues. The germline V gene encodes CDR1 SNHLY and CDR2 FYNNEI. Deletions cut 6 bases from V and 0 bases from J, with 10 bases between. The CDR3 loop reads CASRRTGSTDTQYF. In nucleotides, the CDR3 is TGTGCCAGCAGACGGACGGGTAGCACAGATACGCAGTATTTT.

V and J are TRBV27 and TRBJ1-5; D is undetermined. Germline values: CDR1 MNHEY, CDR2 SMNVEV (reference sequence). The V end lost 6 bases, the J end lost 3 bases, and 15 bases lay between the germline ends. This CDR3 has 15 amino acids. Here the CDR3 DNA reads TGTGCCAGCAGACCAACCGGACGGTACAATCAGCCCCAGCATTTT. This codes for CASRPTGRYNQPQHF.

This chain links TRBV23-1 with TRBJ2-6, with a weak D call TRBD1 (6 bases). TRBV23-1 is filed as an ORF, its function uncertain. The V end was cut by 6 bases, the J end by 2 bases, with 20 bases between. The length of the CDR3 is 18 residues. CDR3 region: CASSPGGPPGTGANVLTF. Written as DNA, the CDR3 is TGCGCCAGCAGCCCTGGGGGCCCCCCTGGCACTGGGGCCAACGTCCTGACTTTC.

At least ten counts were recorded for this clone. The rearrangement joins TRBV5-8 to TRBJ2-1, with unresolved D. Germline CDR1 reads SGHTS; CDR2 reads YDEGEE. The CDR3 is made up of 11 amino acids. The V end lost 0 bases, the J end lost 9 bases, and 4 bases lay between the germline ends. The CDR3 reads CASSLVGEQFF. CDR3 sequence (DNA): TGTGCCAGCAGCTTGGTAGGTGAGCAGTTCTTC.

This clone has just a few counts. The rearrangement links TRBV6-6 to TRBJ1-1; tentatively, D is TRBD1 (6 bases). V was clipped by 6 bases and J by 5 bases, with 19 bases between them. Germline lookup yields CDR1 MNHNY and CDR2 SVGAGI (reference sequence). The CDR3 has 15 residues. The CDR3: CASRLARGEVTEAFF. For the CDR3, the DNA is TGTGCCAGCAGATTAGCGAGGGGGGAGGTTACTGAAGCTTTCTTT.

This clone was picked up many times. J is TRBJ1-1 and V is TRBV7-9, with D hard to call. CDR3 length: 13 amino acids. Trimming left V 3 bases short and J 3 bases short, with 8 bases between. CDR1 is SEHNR and CDR2 is FQNEAQ in the germline V gene (reference sequence). CDR3 in DNA: TGTGCCAGCAGCTTCAGCTATGACACTGAAGCTTTCTTT. Its translation is CASSFSYDTEAFF.

This clone came up a few times. V and J are TRBV28 and TRBJ1-6, with D hard to call. Germline CDR1 MDHEN, CDR2 SYDVKM. Trimming removed 6 bases from V and 9 bases from J, with 9 bases in between. This CDR3 region has 12 residues. As DNA, the CDR3 is TGTGCCAGCAGCTCCCCTCCTTCACCCCTCCACTTT. Translation: CASSSPPSPLHF. Combining the CDR3 with reference TRBV28 and TRBJ1-6 gives the whole variable domain DVKVTQSSRYLVKRTGEKVFLECVQDMDHENMFWYRQDPGLGLRLIYFSYDVKMKEKGDIPEGYSVSREKKERFSLILESASTNQTSMYLCASSSPPSPLHFGNGTRLTVT.

In its sample, this clone was seen a few times. The chain employs TRBV23-1 and TRBJ1-5; D ambiguous. TRBV23-1 is classed as an ORF, of uncertain function. This CDR3 is 12 amino acids long. The germline V and J ends were trimmed by 8 bases and 6 bases, with 11 bases remaining between them. The CDR3 region has the DNA TGCGCCAGCCTGACTTCATCTCAGCCCCAGCATTTT. This codes for CASLTSSQPQHF.

This chain connects TRBV5-8 to TRBJ2-1; D is ambiguous. Looked up from germline, CDR1 is SGHTS and CDR2 is YDEGEE. Deletions cut 0 bases from V and 0 bases from J, with 7 bases between. This CDR3 has 15 residues. CDR3 sequence (DNA): TGTGCCAGCAGCTTGGGCGCGAGCTCCTACAATGAGCAGTTCTTC. It specifies CASSLGASSYNEQFF.